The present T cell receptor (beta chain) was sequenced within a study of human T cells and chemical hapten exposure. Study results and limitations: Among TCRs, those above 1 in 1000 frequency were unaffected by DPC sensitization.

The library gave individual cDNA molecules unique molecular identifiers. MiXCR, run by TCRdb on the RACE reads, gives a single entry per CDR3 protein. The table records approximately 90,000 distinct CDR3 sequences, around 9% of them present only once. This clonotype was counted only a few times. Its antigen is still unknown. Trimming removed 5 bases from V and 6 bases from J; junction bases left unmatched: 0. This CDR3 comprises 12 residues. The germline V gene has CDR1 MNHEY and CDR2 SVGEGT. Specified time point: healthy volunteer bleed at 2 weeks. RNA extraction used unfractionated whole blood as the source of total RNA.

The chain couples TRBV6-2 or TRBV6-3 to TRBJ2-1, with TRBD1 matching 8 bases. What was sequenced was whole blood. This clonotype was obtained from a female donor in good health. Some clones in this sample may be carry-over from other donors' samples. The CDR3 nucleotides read TGTGCCAGCAGTACAGGGGGCAATGAGCAGTTCTTC. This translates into CASSTGGNEQFF.